Listed below are T cell receptor beta chains from one sample, sequenced in a study of TIL therapy for anti-PD-1-resistant metastatic lung cancer. Some clones are missing from TCRdb's copy, which holds only in-frame ones; the method was immunoSEQ multiplex PCR. This sample has more than 45,000 clones, with roughly 70% found just once. The sequencing here drew on blood, taken at baseline. These receptors were taken from a person aged 25-80 years with non-small cell lung cancer. The CDR3 runs from the conserved cysteine through the conserved F or W. Fields, in order: clone size, J gene, V gene, D gene, CDR3 DNA, CDR3 protein. A D gene is named only where the DNA matches it firmly. Clone size, where shown, is once, few, many, or a class for clones that have expanded.

few | TRBJ2-7 | TRBV19 | . | TGTGCCAGTAGTACGCTACCTCGGAGCTCCTACGAGCAGTACTTC | CASSTLPRSSYEQYF
. | TRBJ2-1 | TRBV15 | . | TGTGCCACCAGCAGAGATTCGGCGCAGGCGTCCTACAATGAGCAGTTCTTC | CATSRDSAQASYNEQFF
. | TRBJ2-2 | TRBV30 | TRBD1 | TGTGCCGGACCTCGGACAGGCCCCGGGGAGCTGTTTTTT | CAGPRTGPGELFF
few | TRBJ1-2 | TRBV19 | . | TGTGCCAGTAGTATCCGGGGGGCGCGTGGCTACACCTTC | CASSIRGARGYTF
. | TRBJ2-7 | TRBV5-4 | TRBD1 | TGTGCCAGCAGCCGCGGACAGGAGAGCTCCTACGAGCAGTACTTC | CASSRGQESSYEQYF
few | TRBJ1-3 | TRBV5-1 | . | TGCGCCAGCAGCTTGGGATACTCTGGTAACACCATATATTTT | CASSLGYSGNTIYF
. | TRBJ2-3 | TRBV4-2 | TRBD2 | TGTGCCAGCAGCCCGACTAGCGGGTTGACGCAGTATTTT | CASSPTSGLTQYF
. | TRBJ2-5 | TRBV19 | . | TGTGCCAGTAGTATCGGAGGGGGCCAAGAGACCCAGTACTTC | CASSIGGGQETQYF
. | TRBJ2-7 | TRBV11-2 | . | TGTGCCAGCAGCTTAGAGGGGGACGCCTCCTACGAGCAGTACTTC | CASSLEGDASYEQYF
. | TRBJ2-5 | TRBV28 | TRBD1 | TGTGCCAGCAGCTTGGACAGGGTTCGAGAGACCCAGTACTTC | CASSLDRVRETQYF
. | TRBJ1-2 | TRBV14 | TRBD1 | TGTGCCAGCAGCCAAACCGGGACAGGGGACACCTTC | CASSQTGTGDTF
. | TRBJ2-2 | TRBV10-2 | TRBD1 | TGCGCCAGCAGTCTAGGACAGGGTTGGACCGGGGAGCTGTTTTTT | CASSLGQGWTGELFF
. | TRBJ2-1 | TRBV4-1 | . | TGCGCCAGCAGCCAAGAACTCGGCCTGAACAATGAGCAGTTCTTC | CASSQELGLNNEQFF
. | TRBJ1-5 | TRBV21-1 | . | TGTGCCAGCAGCACTCGGTCCTTACGCAGCAATCAGCCCCAGCATTTT | CASSTRSLRSNQPQHF
few | TRBJ1-2 | TRBV19 | . | TGTGCCAGTAGCCCTGCGGGGTTTGGCTATGGCTACACCTTC | CASSPAGFGYGYTF
. | TRBJ2-5 | TRBV4-3 | TRBD1 | TGCGCCAGCAGCCATCCCGGGACAGGAGAGACCCAGTACTTC | CASSHPGTGETQYF
. | TRBJ2-1 | TRBV7-2 | . | TGTGCCAGCAGCTTAGCGCTCAGGGTTGATGAGCAGTTCTTC | CASSLALRVDEQFF
. | TRBJ2-3 | TRBV7-9 | . | TGTGCCAGCAGTATTGAGTGGGGTTACACAGATACGCAGTATTTT | CASSIEWGYTDTQYF
. | TRBJ2-7 | TRBV19 | . | TGTGCCAGTAGTTCTCAGGGACTGAACTACGAGCAGTACTTC | CASSSQGLNYEQYF
. | TRBJ2-7 | TRBV11-3 | TRBD1 | TGTGCCAGCAGCTTCGACAGGGACTACGAGCAGTACTTC | CASSFDRDYEQYF
. | TRBJ1-4 | TRBV28 | . | TGTGCCAGCACCACCCTTGCAACTAATGAAAAACTGTTTTTT | CASTTLATNEKLFF
. | TRBJ1-2 | TRBV12-2 | . | TGTGCAAGTCGCTTGAGGACAGCCTCCAACCTTTGCTCTGGCTACACCTTC | CASRLRTASNLCSGYTF
. | TRBJ2-5 | TRBV7-2 | . | TGTGCCAGCACCTCGGGGGCAGGTTTGCAAGAGACCCAGTACTTC | CASTSGAGLQETQYF
. | TRBJ2-1 | TRBV7-3 | . | TGTGCCAGCAGCCCTAGAGACAGCCGTCTGAACAATGAGCAGTTCTTC | CASSPRDSRLNNEQFF
. | TRBJ2-1 | TRBV7-9 | . | TGTGCCAGCAGCGACGCGTATCCGAACAATGAGCAGTTCTTC | CASSDAYPNNEQFF
. | TRBJ2-1 | TRBV7-3 | . | TGTGCCAGCAGTATCCGGGAGGGGACAGGAACAACCGAGCAGTTCTTC | CASSIREGTGTTEQFF
. | TRBJ1-1 | TRBV28 | TRBD1 | TGTGCCAGTAACACAGGGGCGGCAAACACTGAAGCTTTCTTT | CASNTGAANTEAFF
. | TRBJ2-7 | TRBV4-2 | TRBD1 | TGTGCCAGCAGCCAAGCTGAGGGGGCATCCTACGAGCAGTACTTC | CASSQAEGASYEQYF
. | TRBJ1-2 | TRBV7-8 | . | TGTGCCAGCAGCCTAGGACAGACTAACTATGGCTACACCTTC | CASSLGQTNYGYTF
. | TRBJ2-3 | TRBV5-1 | . | TGCGCCAGCAGCTTTAGGACGAGAACAGATACGCAGTATTTT | CASSFRTRTDTQYF
. | TRBJ1-3 | TRBV6-5 | . | TGTGCCAGCCGCGAGGCGAACACCATATATTTT | CASREANTIYF
. | TRBJ2-1 | TRBV27 | . | TGTGCCAGCAGTCCAGATTGGGATGAGCAGTTCTTC | CASSPDWDEQFF
few | TRBJ2-7 | TRBV10-3 | TRBD1 | TGTGCCTCGCACCACGACAGGGACTCCTACGAGCAGTACTTC | CASHHDRDSYEQYF
. | TRBJ2-2 | TRBV7-3 | . | TGTGCCAGCAGGGATCTAAACACCGGGGAGCTGTTTTTT | CASRDLNTGELFF
once | TRBJ1-3 | TRBV14 | . | TGTGCCAGCAGCCAAGAAGCCGGAAACACCATATATTTT | CASSQEAGNTIYF
. | TRBJ2-5 | TRBV10-3 | TRBD1 | TGTGCCATCAGTGGACAGGGTGGGGAGACCCAGTACTTC | CAISGQGGETQYF
. | TRBJ1-1 | TRBV12-5 | TRBD1 | TGTGCTAGTGGGCCACAGGGGGCCACTGAAGCTTTCTTT | CASGPQGATEAFF
. | TRBJ1-5 | TRBV5-1 | TRBD1 | TGCGCCAGCAGCTTGGAGGGGGCGAGTCAGCCCCAGCATTTT | CASSLEGASQPQHF
. | TRBJ1-4 | TRBV6-9 | TRBD1 | TGTGCCACTTACATGACACATGGACAGGCAACTAATGAAAAACTGTTTTTT | CATYMTHGQATNEKLFF
. | TRBJ2-5 | TRBV7-2 | TRBD2 | TGTGCCAGCAGCCCCGGGGGGGACCAGTACTTC | CASSPGGDQYF
few | TRBJ1-1 | TRBV2 | . | TGTGCCAGCAGTTCGGGTGAGACTGAAGCTTTCTTT | CASSSGETEAFF
. | TRBJ2-3 | TRBV10-3 | . | TGTGCCATCAGTGAGTCCGATGGGGGTACGCAGTATTTT | CAISESDGGTQYF